The TCR beta chain under discussion was sequenced for a study of T-cell reconstitution after alpha-beta-depleted transplantation in children. Unique molecular identifiers were used to barcode this TCRbeta library. TCRdb reanalysed the PCR reads using MiXCR and keeps one entry per CDR3 protein. Here the sample spans some 240,000 distinct CDR3 sequences, 12% being singletons. The CDR3 consists of 15 residues. Germline V gene lookup returns CDR1 SGHRS and CDR2 YFSETQ. V lost 4 bases to trimming and J lost 1 base; unmatched junction nucleotides: 4. The rearrangement uses TRBV5-1 and TRBJ2-3; the match to TRBD1 covers 9 bases. The source was PBMCs from the stem cell graft donor, collected from the stem cell graft. This TCR was recovered from a human donor who donated a stem cell graft to a child with acute lymphoblastic leukemia. The CDR3 reads CASSGGQGGTDTQYF. CDR3 in DNA: TGCGCCAGCAGCGGGGGACAGGGAGGCACAGATACGCAGTATTTT.